This TCR beta chain is from a study of cytomegalovirus exposure and HLA in healthy donors. Researchers ran the PCR with 60 Vbeta and 13 Jbeta primers. The assay was immunoSEQ multiplex PCR, and TCRdb's table has in-frame clones only and misses some. The table records about 150,000 clones, about 80% of them present only once. Germline CDR1 reads SGHAT; CDR2 reads FQNNGV. The CDR3 length is 13 residues. The V and J ends lost 3 bases and 6 bases respectively, with 12 bases between them. The TCR comes from a man in his thirties or forties in good health and CMV-seropositive. What was sequenced was PBMCs. This chain joins TRBV11-2 and TRBJ2-7; tentatively, D is TRBD1 (6 bases). CDR3 sequence: CASSLLRGSEQYF. The CDR3 coding sequence is TGTGCCAGCAGCTTGTTAAGGGGGAGCGAGCAGTACTTC.